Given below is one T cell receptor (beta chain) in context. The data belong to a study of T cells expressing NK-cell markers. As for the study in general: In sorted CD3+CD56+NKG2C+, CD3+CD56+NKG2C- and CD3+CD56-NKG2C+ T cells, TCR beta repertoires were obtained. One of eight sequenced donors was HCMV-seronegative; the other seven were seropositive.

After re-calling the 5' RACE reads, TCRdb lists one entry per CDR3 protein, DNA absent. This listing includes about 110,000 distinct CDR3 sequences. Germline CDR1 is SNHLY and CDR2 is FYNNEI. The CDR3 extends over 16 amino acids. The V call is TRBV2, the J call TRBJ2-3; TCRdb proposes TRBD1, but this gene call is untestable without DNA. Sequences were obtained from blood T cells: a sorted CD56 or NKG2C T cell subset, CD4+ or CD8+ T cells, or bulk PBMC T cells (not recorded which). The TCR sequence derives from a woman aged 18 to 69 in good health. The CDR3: CASSDLGHSTTDTQYF.